The 32 T cell receptor beta chains below all came from one sample that was sequenced in a study of blood T cell repertoires in COVID-19. Clones were sequenced by immunoSEQ multiplex PCR, and TCRdb holds only the in-frame ones, with some missing. The sample has about 370,000 clones; more than 70% are singletons. Sequencing was done on a sample of peripheral blood. The source of these receptors is a woman in her twenties or thirties with COVID-19, enrolled during active disease.

The gene calls are TRBV28 and TRBJ1-4; 10 bases match TRBD1. This CDR3 is 16 amino acids long. The trim removed 6 bases at V and 4 bases at J, leaving 8 bases unmatched. The germline CDR1 and CDR2 sequences are MDHEN and SYDVKM. Here the CDR3 DNA reads TGTGCCAGCAGACCTTGGACAGGGGGAAATAATGAAAAACTGTTTTTT. Protein product: CASRPWTGGNNEKLFF.

CDR3 sequence: CASRITRVTDTQYF. The CDR3 nucleotides are TGTGCCAGCAGAATAACGAGGGTAACAGATACGCAGTATTTT. The chain carries TRBV7-8 and TRBJ2-3, with D tentatively TRBD2 (5 bases). The CDR3 is 14 amino acids. The ends were cut back, 6 bases at V and 3 bases at J, with 13 bases in the middle. The germline gives CDR1 SGHVS, CDR2 FQNEAQ.

V usage is TRBV24-1 and J usage is TRBJ2-2, with D unresolved. V lost 2 bases, J lost 1 base, and 7 bases lay in between. Germline values: CDR1 KGHDR, CDR2 SFDVKD. The CDR3 runs to 15 residues. The DNA of the CDR3 is TGTGCCACCAGTGATTGGCGGTTGAACACCGGGGAGCTGTTTTTT. Translating it yields CATSDWRLNTGELFF.

The chain carries TRBV7-2 and TRBJ1-1; D remains ambiguous. The CDR3 covers 11 residues. Germline CDR1 reads SGHTA; CDR2 reads FQGNSA. The V and J ends lost 5 bases and 8 bases respectively, with 9 bases between them. The CDR3 nucleotides read TGTGCCAGCAGCCCTGCGGAGGAAGCTTTCTTT. Translation gives CASSPAEEAFF.

V usage is TRBV5-4 and J usage is TRBJ1-1; D call uncertain. V gave up 4 bases and J gave up 1 base, with 11 bases separating them. The CDR3 consists of 14 residues. Germline V gene lookup returns CDR1 SGHNT and CDR2 YYREEE (reference sequence). In DNA, the CDR3 is TGTGCCAGCAGCCTAGCAATTAGGAACACTGAAGCTTTCTTT. This translates into CASSLAIRNTEAFF.

The chain joins TRBV29-1 to TRBJ2-7, with D possibly matching TRBD2 (5 bases). The V end lost 8 bases, the J end lost 2 bases, and 16 bases lay between the germline ends. CDR3 length equals 13 residues. CDR1 is SQVTM, CDR2 ANQGSEA, per germline. The CDR3 DNA follows: TGCAGCTTTAGTGGCGGGCCACCCTACGAGCAGTACTTC. Translation gives CSFSGGPPYEQYF.

The chain carries TRBV18 and TRBJ2-5; 13 bases fit TRBD2. The V gene's germline CDR1 is KGHSH and CDR2 LQKENI. V dropped 6 bases and J dropped 3; count of bases not matched to a gene: 4. The CDR3 runs to 15 residues. Here the CDR3 reads CASSSGLAGKETQYF. The CDR3, as DNA: TGTGCCAGCTCCTCGGGACTAGCGGGAAAAGAGACCCAGTACTTC.

This chain links TRBV5-1 with TRBJ1-2; 9 nucleotides align to TRBD1. CDR1 SGHRS and CDR2 YFSETQ come from the germline V gene. The J segment lost 4 bases and the V segment lost 4 bases, leaving 5 bases of the junction unmatched. The CDR3 consists of 14 residues. Here the CDR3 reads CASSHGTGSYGYTF. CDR3 nucleotides: TGCGCCAGCAGCCATGGGACAGGGAGCTATGGCTACACCTTC.

This clone showed up just once. The gene calls are TRBV11-2 and TRBJ2-1; D may be TRBD2 (6 bases). The CDR3 has 15 residues. V was pared by 4 bases and J by 1 base, with 11 bases between. Germline CDR1 reads SGHAT; CDR2 reads FQNNGV. The CDR3 here is CASSSGLQSYNEQFF. CDR3 bases: TGTGCCAGCAGCTCGGGACTCCAGTCCTACAATGAGCAGTTCTTC. The full variable domain, in which reference TRBV11-2 and TRBJ2-1 provide the parts outside the CDR3, is EAGVAQSPRYKIIEKRQSVAFWCNPISGHATLYWYQQILGQGPKLLIQFQNNGVVDDSQLPKDRFSAERLKGVDSTLKIQPAKLEDSAVYLCASSSGLQSYNEQFFGPGTRLTVL.

This rearrangement joins TRBV11-2 to TRBJ2-7; 10 bases are a match to TRBD2. Germline V gene data show CDR1 as SGHAT and CDR2 as FQNNGV. V lost 1 base to trimming and J lost 5 bases; unmatched junction nucleotides: 5. There are 15 residues in the CDR3. The CDR3 DNA reads as TGTGCCAGCAGCTTAGTCATAGCGGGAGGTGACGAGCAGTACTTC. Translating it yields CASSLVIAGGDEQYF.

This chain links TRBV29-1 with TRBJ1-4; weak D call: TRBD1 (6 bases). V lost 6 bases to trimming and J lost 4 bases, with 18 bases between them. CDR1 is SQVTM, CDR2 ANQGSEA, per germline. CDR3 size: 15 residues. The CDR3 sequence is CSVRTGLGLNEKLFF. In nucleotides, the CDR3 is TGCAGCGTCAGAACAGGGTTGGGGCTTAATGAAAAACTGTTTTTT.

The chain joins TRBV30 to TRBJ2-1; 7 nucleotides line up with TRBD1. This CDR3 is built from 15 residues. The junction had 7 bases not matched to a gene; V was cut back by 5 bases and J by 0 bases. Looked up from germline, CDR1 is GTSNPN and CDR2 is SVGIG (reference sequence). This CDR3 reads CAWDRAKSSYNEQFF. The DNA for the CDR3 is TGTGCCTGGGACAGGGCCAAAAGCTCCTACAATGAGCAGTTCTTC.

This rearrangement joins TRBV29-1 to TRBJ2-7, with D possibly matching TRBD1 (6 bases). This CDR3 contains 12 residues. V lost 7 bases and J 2 bases, leaving 12 bases between the germline ends. Germline CDR1 SQVTM, CDR2 ANQGSEA. The CDR3 DNA reads TGCAGCGCCGCAACAGGGCCCTACGAGCAGTACTTC. As protein: CSAATGPYEQYF.

The chain joins TRBV28 to TRBJ2-1; D is perhaps TRBD2 (6 bases). Trimming pared 2 bases from V and 7 bases from J, leaving 12 bases between. Per the germline V gene, CDR1 is MDHEN and CDR2 is SYDVKM. The CDR3 has 14 amino acids. CDR3 loop: CASSLKALANEQFF. Written as DNA, the CDR3 is TGTGCCAGCAGTTTAAAGGCCCTAGCGAATGAGCAGTTCTTC.

This clone showed up just once. This chain connects TRBV5-4 to TRBJ2-4; 8 positions agree with TRBD2. The CDR3 covers 17 residues. Germline V gene data show CDR1 as SGHNT and CDR2 as YYREEE (reference sequence). Trimming cost V 4 bases and J 0 bases; bases outside gene matches: 9. The CDR3 DNA is TGTGCCAGCAGCACCGGGGGGGGACGCTTAGCCAAAAACATTCAGTACTTC. Protein product: CASSTGGGRLAKNIQYF.

V and J are TRBV29-1 and TRBJ2-2; 11 positions match TRBD1. Unmatched junction bases numbered 3, after V lost 3 bases and J lost 6 bases. Germline loops: CDR1 SQVTM, CDR2 ANQGSEA. The CDR3 spans 14 residues. CDR3 amino acids: CSVDPGQGAGELFF. The CDR3 DNA follows: TGCAGCGTTGACCCGGGACAGGGGGCCGGGGAGCTGTTTTTT.

This clone appeared a single time. This CDR3 reads CATSDPDRGRGRTGELFF. Written as DNA, the CDR3 is TGTGCCACCAGTGACCCTGACAGGGGGCGCGGGAGGACCGGGGAGCTGTTTTTT. The J gene is TRBJ2-2, the V gene TRBV24-1; TRBD1 aligns across 10 bases. This CDR3 is 18 amino acids long. Germline V gene sequence: CDR1 KGHDR, CDR2 SFDVKD. V was pared by 4 bases and J by 5 bases, with 12 bases of the junction left unmatched.

As to this clone: Other DNA variants within this sample encode the same CDR3. This chain joins TRBV4-1 and TRBJ2-7; no reliable D call. CDR1 is MGHRA and CDR2 is YSYEKL in the germline V gene. The CDR3 spans 13 residues. V dropped 1 base and J dropped 4 bases, with 8 bases sitting between them. The DNA of the CDR3 is TGCGCCAGCAGCCAAGTTTACGGGTACGAGCAGTACTTC. Amino acid sequence: CASSQVYGYEQYF.

The chain recombines TRBV5-1 with TRBJ2-5; 9 bases line up with TRBD2. The CDR3 consists of 17 residues. Trimming took 0 bases from V and 4 from J; bases not matched to a gene: 10. In germline, CDR1 is SGHRS, CDR2 YFSETQ. For the CDR3, the DNA is TGCGCCAGCAGCTTGGGGCATAGCGGGAGTTTCTCAGAGACCCAGTACTTC. Its translation: CASSLGHSGSFSETQYF.

The chain is built from TRBV7-3 and TRBJ2-7; 8 nucleotides match TRBD2. The length of the CDR3 is 15 residues. V shed 2 bases, J shed 7 bases, and the junction held 10 bases outside the gene matches. Germline CDR1 reads SGHTA; CDR2 reads FQGTGA. The CDR3 is CASSLYASGQSEQYF. The CDR3 DNA is TGTGCCAGCAGCTTATATGCTAGCGGGCAAAGTGAGCAGTACTTC.

The chain has TRBV5-1 and TRBJ1-5; no reliable D call. Deletions cut 0 bases from V and 5 bases from J, with 6 bases between. This CDR3 has 13 residues. Germline V gene sequence: CDR1 SGHRS, CDR2 YFSETQ. DNA for the CDR3: TGCGCCAGCAGCTTGGGTCGGGATCAGCCCCAGCATTTT. Protein sequence: CASSLGRDQPQHF.

The chain is built from TRBV10-1 and TRBJ1-1; D might be TRBD1 (6 bases). Germline V CDR1 and CDR2: WNHNN, SYGVQD (reference sequence). With 8 bases removed from V and 6 bases from J, the gap between germline ends came to 16 bases. This CDR3 comprises 13 residues. As DNA, the CDR3 is TGCGCCAGCCGCGGAGTCCGGACAGCTGAAGCTTTCTTT. Encoded protein: CASRGVRTAEAFF.

The V and J genes are TRBV6-5 and TRBJ1-1; tentative D call: TRBD1 (6 bases). The CDR3 totals 15 residues. V lost 0 bases, J lost 0 bases, and 8 bases lay in between. Germline V lookup: CDR1 MNHEY, CDR2 SVGAGI. CDR3 coding DNA: TGTGCCAGCAGTTACTCAGGACAGATGAACACTGAAGCTTTCTTT. As protein: CASSYSGQMNTEAFF.

The chain is built from TRBV24-1 and TRBJ2-1, with D possibly being TRBD2 (6 bases). V was shortened by 5 bases and J by 0 bases, with 10 bases between the two germline ends. In germline, CDR1 is KGHDR, CDR2 SFDVKD. The CDR3 spans 15 residues. CDR3 sequence reads: CATSGGTDSYNEQFF. The CDR3 DNA is TGTGCCACCAGTGGGGGGACTGACTCCTACAATGAGCAGTTCTTC.

J is TRBJ1-1 and V is TRBV30; tentative D call: TRBD1 (5 bases). CDR1 is GTSNPN and CDR2 is SVGIG in the germline V gene (reference sequence). The CDR3 runs 13 residues. The V end lost 1 base, the J end lost 0 bases, and 6 bases lay between the germline ends. The CDR3 DNA sequence: TGTGCCTGGAGTGGACAGATGAACACTGAAGCTTTCTTT. Its translation: CAWSGQMNTEAFF.

As DNA, the CDR3 is TGTGCCAGCAGTTTACTAGCGGTCTACAATGAGCAGTTCTTC. It translates to CASSLLAVYNEQFF. The genes are TRBV6-2 or TRBV6-3 and TRBJ2-1; 8 bases are a match to TRBD2. The germline V gene encodes CDR1 MNHEY and CDR2 SVGEGT. The CDR3 runs 14 residues. V was clipped by 4 bases and J by 3 bases; unmatched bases: 2.

J is TRBJ2-7 and V is TRBV30, with D hard to call. CDR1 and CDR2 (germline): GTSNPN, SVGIG (reference sequence). The CDR3 spans 12 residues. Trimming took off 2 bases at V and 2 bases at J, with 7 bases between the two ends. The CDR3 loop reads CAWSNRAYEQYF. The CDR3 DNA is TGTGCCTGGAGTAACCGGGCCTACGAGCAGTACTTC.

This chain connects TRBV24-1 to TRBJ2-7, with 7 bases fitting TRBD1. J lost 4 bases, V lost 5 bases, and 10 bases had no gene match. CDR3 size: 15 residues. Looked up from germline, CDR1 is KGHDR and CDR2 is SFDVKD. For the CDR3, the DNA is TGTGCCACCAGTGGGGAGACAGGGAATCCGTACGAGCAGTACTTC. This gives the protein CATSGETGNPYEQYF.

The rearrangement uses TRBV9 and TRBJ2-6; maybe TRBD1 (6 bases). Trimming removed 0 bases at V and 2 bases at J, with 12 bases between. CDR3 length: 17 residues. The germline gives CDR1 SGDLS, CDR2 YYNGEE. CDR3 sequence (DNA): TGTGCCAGCAGCGTAGGAGGCAGGGGAACTGGGGCCAACGTCCTGACTTTC. Protein: CASSVGGRGTGANVLTF.

V and J are TRBV7-9 and TRBJ1-6, with D uncertain. Germline CDR1 reads SEHNR; CDR2 reads FQNEAQ (reference sequence). Between the trimmed V and J ends, which lost 5 bases and 9 bases, there was a span of 17 bases. This CDR3 region has 15 residues. This CDR3 is CASSADSGRRSPLHF. Written as DNA, the CDR3 is TGTGCCAGCAGCGCAGACTCGGGGAGGCGTTCACCCCTCCACTTT.

Only a few counts were recorded for this clone. The chain is built from TRBV10-2 and TRBJ1-6, with 8 positions matching TRBD1. The V gene's germline CDR1 is WSHSY and CDR2 SAAADI. The CDR3 runs 13 residues. J was trimmed by 9 bases and V by 8 bases; bases with no gene match: 6. The CDR3 bases are TGCGCCAGCGAGAGGACAGGGACTTCACCCCTCCACTTT. This gives the protein CASERTGTSPLHF.

V is TRBV10-3 and J is TRBJ1-1; weak D call: TRBD1 (6 bases). The V and J ends lost 5 bases and 3 bases respectively, with 13 bases between them. From germline, CDR1 is ENHRY and CDR2 SYGVKD. The CDR3 runs to 14 residues. The CDR3 coding sequence is TGTGCCATCAGTAGGACAGCCGGGGACACTGAAGCTTTCTTT. Its protein is CAISRTAGDTEAFF.